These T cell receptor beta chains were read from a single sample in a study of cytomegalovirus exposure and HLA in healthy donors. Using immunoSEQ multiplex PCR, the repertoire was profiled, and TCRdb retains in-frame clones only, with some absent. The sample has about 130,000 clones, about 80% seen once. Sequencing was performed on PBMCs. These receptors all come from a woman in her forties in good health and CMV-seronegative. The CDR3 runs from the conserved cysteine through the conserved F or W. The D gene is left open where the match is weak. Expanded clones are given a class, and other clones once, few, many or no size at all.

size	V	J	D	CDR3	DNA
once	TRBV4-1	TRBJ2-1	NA	CASSPLFILASNEQFF	TGCGCCAGCAGCCCCCTATTCATCCTAGCGAGCAATGAGCAGTTCTTC
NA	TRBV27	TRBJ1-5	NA	CASSLQGVNQPQHF	TGTGCCAGCAGCCTACAGGGCGTCAATCAGCCCCAGCATTTT
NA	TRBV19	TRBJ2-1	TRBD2	CASSIAGGRNEQFF	TGTGCCAGTAGTATAGCGGGAGGGCGTAATGAGCAGTTCTTC
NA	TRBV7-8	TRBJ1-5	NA	CASSLGRNQPQHF	TGTGCCAGCAGCTTGGGGAGAAATCAGCCCCAGCATTTT
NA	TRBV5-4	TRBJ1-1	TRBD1	CASSSRDRYEAFF	TGTGCCAGCAGCTCGCGGGACAGGTATGAAGCTTTCTTT
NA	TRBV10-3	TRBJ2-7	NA	CAISEFDAGGQRRNSYEQYF	TGTGCCATCAGTGAGTTCGACGCCGGCGGCCAGCGCAGAAATTCCTACGAGCAGTACTTC
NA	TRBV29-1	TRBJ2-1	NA	CSVLAQGRYNEQFF	TGCAGCGTTCTGGCGCAGGGGAGATACAATGAGCAGTTCTTC
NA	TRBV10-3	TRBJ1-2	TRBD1	CATSPLSTGDSYGYTF	TGTGCCACCAGTCCCCTTTCGACAGGGGATTCCTATGGCTACACCTTC
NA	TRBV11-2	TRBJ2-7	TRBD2	CASSPGTNYEQYF	TGTGCCAGCAGCCCAGGGACTAACTACGAGCAGTACTTC
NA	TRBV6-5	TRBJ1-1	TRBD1	CASSFLKRQGRTEAFF	TGTGCCAGCAGTTTCCTCAAACGACAGGGACGAACTGAAGCTTTCTTT
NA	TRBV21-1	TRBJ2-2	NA	CASSPRDGGTGELFF	TGTGCCAGCAGCCCGCGGGACGGGGGCACCGGGGAGCTGTTTTTT
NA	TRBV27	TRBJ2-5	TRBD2	CASSLPGGGLETQYF	TGTGCCAGCAGTCTCCCCGGGGGGGGCTTGGAGACCCAGTACTTC
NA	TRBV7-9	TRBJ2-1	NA	CASSLGENEQFF	TGTGCCAGCAGCTTAGGGGAGAATGAGCAGTTCTTC
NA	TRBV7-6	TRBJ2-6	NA	CASSLEVGDNSGANVLTF	TGTGCCAGCAGCTTAGAAGTTGGGGACAACTCTGGGGCCAACGTCCTGACTTTC
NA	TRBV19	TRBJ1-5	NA	CASSIEGSYYQPQHF	TGTGCCAGTAGTATAGAGGGCAGTTATTATCAGCCCCAGCATTTT
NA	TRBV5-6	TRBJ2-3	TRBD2	CASSLGLLAGADTQYF	TGTGCCAGCAGCTTGGGGTTGTTAGCGGGGGCAGATACGCAGTATTTT
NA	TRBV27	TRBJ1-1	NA	CASSLRGGGYTEAFF	TGTGCCAGCAGTTTAAGAGGGGGAGGGTACACTGAAGCTTTCTTT
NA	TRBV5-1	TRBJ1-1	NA	CASSLAKLKTDEAFF	TGCGCCAGCAGCTTGGCCAAACTGAAGACAGATGAAGCTTTCTTT
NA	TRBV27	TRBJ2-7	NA	CASSSGLTSYEQYF	TGTGCCAGCAGTTCTGGGCTGACCTCCTACGAGCAGTACTTC
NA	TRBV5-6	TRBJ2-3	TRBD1	CASSTGTGYTQYF	TGTGCCAGCAGCACCGGGACAGGGTATACGCAGTATTTT
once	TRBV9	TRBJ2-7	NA	CASSVAPGARTYEQYF	TGTGCCAGCAGCGTAGCTCCAGGTGCTCGTACCTACGAGCAGTACTTC
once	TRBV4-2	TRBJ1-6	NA	CASSQDGPAGGTRSYNSPLHF	TGTGCCAGCAGCCAAGATGGGCCCGCGGGGGGCACGCGATCCTATAATTCACCCCTCCACTTT
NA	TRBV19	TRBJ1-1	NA	CASSTAGVNTEAFF	TGTGCCAGTAGTACAGCAGGGGTGAACACTGAAGCTTTCTTT
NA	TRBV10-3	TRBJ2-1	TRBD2	CATAARTSGRYWDEQFF	TGTGCCACCGCCGCAAGGACTAGCGGGAGATATTGGGATGAGCAGTTCTTC
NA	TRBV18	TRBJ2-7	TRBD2	CASSRRTSGGAQEQYF	TGTGCCAGCTCACGACGGACTAGCGGGGGGGCCCAAGAGCAGTACTTC
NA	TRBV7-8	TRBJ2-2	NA	CASSLVRSTGELFF	TGTGCCAGCAGCTTAGTCCGTTCCACCGGGGAGCTGTTTTTT
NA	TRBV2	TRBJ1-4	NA	CASSEAGTAKLFF	TGTGCCAGCAGTGAAGCAGGGACTGCAAAACTGTTTTTT
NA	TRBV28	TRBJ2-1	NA	CASSQGRAYNEQFF	TGTGCCAGCAGCCAAGGCAGGGCCTACAATGAGCAGTTCTTC
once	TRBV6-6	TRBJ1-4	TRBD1	CASSYGQGNEKLFF	TGTGCCAGCAGTTACGGACAGGGAAATGAAAAACTGTTTTTT
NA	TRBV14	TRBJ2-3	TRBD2	CASSQASSRGLAGRDTQYF	TGTGCCAGCAGCCAAGCTAGTTCTCGGGGACTAGCGGGGAGGGATACGCAGTATTTT
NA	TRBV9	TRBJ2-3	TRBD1	CASSTRDSSMVDTQYF	TGTGCCAGCAGCACCCGGGACAGCAGCATGGTTGATACGCAGTATTTT
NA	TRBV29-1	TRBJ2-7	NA	CSVTGTITYEQYF	TGCAGCGTTACAGGGACTATTACCTACGAGCAGTACTTC
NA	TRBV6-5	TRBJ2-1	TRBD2	CASKLRGGGGEQFF	TGTGCCAGCAAGCTAAGGGGCGGGGGGGGTGAGCAGTTCTTC
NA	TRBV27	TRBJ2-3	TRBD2	CASSLPGGTDTQYF	TGTGCCAGCAGTTTACCGGGAGGGACAGATACGCAGTATTTT
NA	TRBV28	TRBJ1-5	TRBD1	CASSLYGQGYSNQPQHF	TGTGCCAGCAGTTTATACGGACAGGGCTATAGCAATCAGCCCCAGCATTTT
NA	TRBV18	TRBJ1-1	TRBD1	CASSLDRATEAFF	TGTGCCAGCTCCCTGGACAGGGCCACTGAAGCTTTCTTT
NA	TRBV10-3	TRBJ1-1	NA	CAISDPRQLNTEAFF	TGTGCCATCAGTGACCCACGACAGTTGAACACTGAAGCTTTCTTT
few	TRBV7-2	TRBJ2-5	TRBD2	CASKKTSGGKETQYF	TGTGCCAGCAAAAAGACTAGCGGGGGAAAAGAGACCCAGTACTTC
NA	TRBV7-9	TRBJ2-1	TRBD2	CSSSLVLTSGSNRDEQFF	TGTTCCAGCAGCTTAGTTTTGACTAGCGGGAGCAATAGGGATGAGCAGTTCTTC
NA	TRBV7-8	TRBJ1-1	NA	CASSSPRGGLGTEAFF	TGTGCCAGCAGCTCGCCGAGGGGAGGGTTGGGCACTGAAGCTTTCTTT
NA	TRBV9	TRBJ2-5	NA	CASSWAGQQETQYF	TGTGCCAGCAGTTGGGCGGGACAGCAAGAGACCCAGTACTTC
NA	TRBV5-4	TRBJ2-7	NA	CASSPGVFRRSEQYF	TGTGCCAGCAGCCCGGGAGTCTTCAGGAGAAGCGAGCAGTACTTC
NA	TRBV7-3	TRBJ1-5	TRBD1	CASSFTTDRGLWPQHF	TGTGCCAGCAGCTTTACGACGGACAGGGGTCTTTGGCCCCAGCATTTT
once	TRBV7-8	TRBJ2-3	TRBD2	CASSQGPSGRVADTQYF	TGTGCCAGCAGCCAGGGACCTAGCGGGAGGGTCGCAGATACGCAGTATTTT
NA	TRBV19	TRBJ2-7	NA	CASSISGNEQYF	TGTGCCAGTAGTATATCAGGGAACGAGCAGTACTTC
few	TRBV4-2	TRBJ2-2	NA	CASSQDLGGGPAGELFF	TGTGCCAGCAGCCAAGATTTGGGGGGGGGCCCTGCCGGGGAGCTGTTTTTT
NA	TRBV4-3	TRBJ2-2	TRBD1	CASSLLTGSTGELFF	TGCGCCAGCAGCCTATTGACAGGGAGCACCGGGGAGCTGTTTTTT
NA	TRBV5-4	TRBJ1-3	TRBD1	CASSNRQGGNTIYF	TGTGCCAGCAGCAATCGACAGGGGGGAAACACCATATATTTT
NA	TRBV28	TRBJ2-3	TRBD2	CASSSDRGGLAGRDTQYF	TGTGCCAGCAGTTCAGACAGGGGGGGACTAGCGGGAAGAGATACGCAGTATTTT
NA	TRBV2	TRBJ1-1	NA	CASSEARGSAAFF	TGTGCCAGCAGTGAAGCGCGGGGGAGCGCGGCTTTCTTT
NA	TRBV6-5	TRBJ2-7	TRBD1	CASSYSWTGDYEQYF	TGTGCCAGCAGTTACTCATGGACAGGGGACTACGAGCAGTACTTC
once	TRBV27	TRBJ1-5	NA	CASSKVSQPQHF	TGTGCCAGCAGTAAGGTTAGCCAGCCCCAGCATTTT
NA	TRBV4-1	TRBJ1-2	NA	CASSQVEGGYTF	TGCGCCAGCAGCCAAGTGGAGGGCGGCTACACCTTC
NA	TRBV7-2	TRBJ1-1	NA	CASKRGATNTEAFF	TGTGCCAGCAAGAGAGGAGCGACGAACACTGAAGCTTTCTTT
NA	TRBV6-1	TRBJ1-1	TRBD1	CASRGQVNTEAFF	TGTGCCAGCAGGGGACAGGTGAACACTGAAGCTTTCTTT
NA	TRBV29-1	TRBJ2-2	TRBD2	CSVAPAGGGETGELFF	TGCAGCGTTGCCCCAGCGGGAGGGGGTGAAACCGGGGAGCTGTTTTTT